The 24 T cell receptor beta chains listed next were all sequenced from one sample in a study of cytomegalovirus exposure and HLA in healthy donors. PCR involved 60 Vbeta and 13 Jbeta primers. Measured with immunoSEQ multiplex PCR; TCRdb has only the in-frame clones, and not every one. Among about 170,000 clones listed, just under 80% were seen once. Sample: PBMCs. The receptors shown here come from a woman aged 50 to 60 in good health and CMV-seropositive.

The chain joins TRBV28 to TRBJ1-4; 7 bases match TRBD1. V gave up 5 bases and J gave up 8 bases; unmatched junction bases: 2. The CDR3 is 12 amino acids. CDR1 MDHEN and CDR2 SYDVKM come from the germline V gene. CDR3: CASSDRDEKLFF. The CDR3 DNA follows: TGTGCCAGCAGTGACAGGGACGAAAAACTGTTTTTT.

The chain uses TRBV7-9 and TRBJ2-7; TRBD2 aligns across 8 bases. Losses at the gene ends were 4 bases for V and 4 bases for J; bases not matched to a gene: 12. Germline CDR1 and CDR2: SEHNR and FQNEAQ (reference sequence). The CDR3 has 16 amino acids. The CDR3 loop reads CASSSGGGGLWYEQYF. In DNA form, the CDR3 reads TGTGCCAGCAGCTCGGGGGGCGGGGGGCTGTGGTACGAGCAGTACTTC.

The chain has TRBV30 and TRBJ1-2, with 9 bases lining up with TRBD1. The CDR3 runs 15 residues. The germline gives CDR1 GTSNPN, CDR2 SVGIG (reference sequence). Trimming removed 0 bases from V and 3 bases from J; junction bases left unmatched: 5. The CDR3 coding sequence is TGTGCCTGGAGTGTGCAGGACAGGGGCGACTATGGCTACACCTTC. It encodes CAWSVQDRGDYGYTF.

In DNA form, the CDR3 reads TGCGCCAGCAGCCAAGAGAGAGGGGGGGGCGGCACAGATACGCAGTATTTT. This translates into CASSQERGGGGTDTQYF. V usage is TRBV4-3 and J usage is TRBJ2-3; possibly TRBD2 for D (7 bases). This CDR3 has 17 residues. The germline CDR1 and CDR2 sequences are LGHNA and YSLEER. The V end was cut by 0 bases, the J end by 1 base, with 14 bases between.

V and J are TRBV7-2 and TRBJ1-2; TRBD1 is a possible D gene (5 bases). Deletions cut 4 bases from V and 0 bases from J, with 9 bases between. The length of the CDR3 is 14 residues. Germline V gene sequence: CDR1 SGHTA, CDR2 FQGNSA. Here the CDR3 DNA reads TGTGCCAGCAGCTCTTCCAGGGCTAACTATGGCTACACCTTC. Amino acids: CASSSSRANYGYTF.

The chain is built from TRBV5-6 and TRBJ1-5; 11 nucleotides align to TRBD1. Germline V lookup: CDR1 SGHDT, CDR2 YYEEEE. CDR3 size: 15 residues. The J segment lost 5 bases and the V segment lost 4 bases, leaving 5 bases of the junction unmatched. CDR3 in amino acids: CASSTLDRGHQPQHF. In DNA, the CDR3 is TGTGCCAGCAGCACTCTGGACAGGGGGCATCAGCCCCAGCATTTT. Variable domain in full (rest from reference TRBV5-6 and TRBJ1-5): DAGVTQSPTHLIKTRGQQVTLRCSPKSGHDTVSWYQQALGQGPQFIFQYYEEEERQRGNFPDRFSGHQFPNYSSELNVNALLLGDSALYLCASSTLDRGHQPQHFGDGTRLSIL.

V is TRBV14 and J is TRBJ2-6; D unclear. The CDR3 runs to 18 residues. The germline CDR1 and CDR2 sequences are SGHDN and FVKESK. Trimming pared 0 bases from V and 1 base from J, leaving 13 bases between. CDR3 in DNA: TGTGCCAGCAGCCAAGAGACGATGAGGCAATCTGGGGCCAACGTCCTGACTTTC. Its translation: CASSQETMRQSGANVLTF.

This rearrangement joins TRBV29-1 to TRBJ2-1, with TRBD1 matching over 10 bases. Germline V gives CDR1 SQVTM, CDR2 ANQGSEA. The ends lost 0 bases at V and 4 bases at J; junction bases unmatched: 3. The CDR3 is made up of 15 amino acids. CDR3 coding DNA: TGCAGCGTTGAAGAGGGACAGGGGCTTTACAATGAGCAGTTCTTC. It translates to CSVEEGQGLYNEQFF.

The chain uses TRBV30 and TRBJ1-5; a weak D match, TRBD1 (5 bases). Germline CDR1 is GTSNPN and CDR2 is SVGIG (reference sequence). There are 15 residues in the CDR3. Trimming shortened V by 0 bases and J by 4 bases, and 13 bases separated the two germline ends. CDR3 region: CAWSVRGTLNQPQHF. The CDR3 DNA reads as TGTGCCTGGAGTGTTCGGGGGACCTTGAATCAGCCCCAGCATTTT.

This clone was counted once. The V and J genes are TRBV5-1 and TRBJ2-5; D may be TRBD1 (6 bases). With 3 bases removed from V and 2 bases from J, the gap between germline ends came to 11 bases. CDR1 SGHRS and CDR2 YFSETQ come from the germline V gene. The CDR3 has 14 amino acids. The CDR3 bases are TGCGCCAGCAGCTATAACAGGGAACAAGAGACCCAGTACTTC. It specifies CASSYNREQETQYF. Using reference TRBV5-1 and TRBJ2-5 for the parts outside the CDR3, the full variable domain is KAGVTQTPRYLIKTRGQQVTLSCSPISGHRSVSWYQQTPGQGLQFLFEYFSETQRNKGNFPGRFSGRQFSNSRSEMNVSTLELGDSALYLCASSYNREQETQYFGPGTRLLVL.

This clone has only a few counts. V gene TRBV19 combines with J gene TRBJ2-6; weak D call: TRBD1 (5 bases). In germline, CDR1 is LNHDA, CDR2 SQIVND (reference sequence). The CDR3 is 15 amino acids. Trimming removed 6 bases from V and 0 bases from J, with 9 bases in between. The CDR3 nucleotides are TGTGCCAGTAGGGGGCAGGGCTCTGGGGCCAACGTCCTGACTTTC. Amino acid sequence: CASRGQGSGANVLTF.

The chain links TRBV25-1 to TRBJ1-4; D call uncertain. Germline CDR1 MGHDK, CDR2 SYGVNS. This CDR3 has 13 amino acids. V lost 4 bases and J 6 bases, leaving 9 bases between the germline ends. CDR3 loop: CASSGRTYEKLFF. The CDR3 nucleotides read TGTGCCAGCAGTGGAAGGACTTATGAAAAACTGTTTTTT.

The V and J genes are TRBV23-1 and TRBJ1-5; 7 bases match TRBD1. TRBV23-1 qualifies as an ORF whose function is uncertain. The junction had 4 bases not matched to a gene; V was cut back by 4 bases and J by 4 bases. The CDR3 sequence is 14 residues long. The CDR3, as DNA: TGCGCCAGCAGTCGGGACAGAGCTAATCAGCCCCAGCATTTT. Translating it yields CASSRDRANQPQHF.

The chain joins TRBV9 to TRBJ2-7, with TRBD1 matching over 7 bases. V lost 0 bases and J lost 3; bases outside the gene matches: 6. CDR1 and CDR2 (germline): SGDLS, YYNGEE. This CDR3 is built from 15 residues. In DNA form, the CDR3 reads TGTGCCAGCAGCGTAGAAGGGACAGAATACTACGAGCAGTACTTC. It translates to CASSVEGTEYYEQYF.

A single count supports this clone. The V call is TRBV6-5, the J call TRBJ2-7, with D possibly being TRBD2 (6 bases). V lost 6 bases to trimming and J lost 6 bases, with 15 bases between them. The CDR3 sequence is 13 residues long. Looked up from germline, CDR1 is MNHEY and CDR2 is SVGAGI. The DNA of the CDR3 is TGTGCCAGCAGCCGCGGGAACCTCGGCGAGCAGTACTTC. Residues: CASSRGNLGEQYF.

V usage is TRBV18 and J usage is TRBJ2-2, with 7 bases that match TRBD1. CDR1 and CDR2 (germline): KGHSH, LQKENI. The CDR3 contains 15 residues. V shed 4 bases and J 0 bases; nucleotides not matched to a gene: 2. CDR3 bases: TGTGCCAGCTCACTCGACAGGGCGAACACCGGGGAGCTGTTTTTT. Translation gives CASSLDRANTGELFF.

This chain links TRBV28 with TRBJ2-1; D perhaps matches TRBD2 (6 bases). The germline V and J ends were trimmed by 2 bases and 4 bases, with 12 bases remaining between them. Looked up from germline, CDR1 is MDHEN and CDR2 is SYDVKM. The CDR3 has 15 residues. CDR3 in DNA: TGTGCCAGCAGTTTAGGCGGGGTACGGTACAATGAGCAGTTCTTC. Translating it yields CASSLGGVRYNEQFF.

CDR3 sequence: CASSSGGASSEQYF. Written as DNA, the CDR3 is TGTGCCAGCTCTTCGGGGGGGGCGTCTAGCGAGCAGTACTTC. The chain has TRBV18 and TRBJ2-7, with TRBD2 matching over 8 bases. Trimming cost V 6 bases and J 6 bases; bases outside gene matches: 10. Germline loops: CDR1 KGHSH, CDR2 LQKENI. This CDR3 contains 14 residues.

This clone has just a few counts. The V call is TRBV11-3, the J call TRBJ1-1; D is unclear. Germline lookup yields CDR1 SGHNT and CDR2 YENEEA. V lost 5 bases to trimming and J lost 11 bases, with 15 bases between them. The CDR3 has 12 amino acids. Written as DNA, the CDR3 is TGTGCCAGCAGCCTGAGAGGGATGCAGGCTTTCTTT. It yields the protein CASSLRGMQAFF. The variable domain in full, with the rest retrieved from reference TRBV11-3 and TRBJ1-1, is EAGVVQSPRYKIIEKKQPVAFWCNPISGHNTLYWYLQNLGQGPELLIRYENEEAVDDSQLPKDRFSAERLKGVDSTLKIQPAELGDSAVYLCASSLRGMQAFFGQGTRLTVV.

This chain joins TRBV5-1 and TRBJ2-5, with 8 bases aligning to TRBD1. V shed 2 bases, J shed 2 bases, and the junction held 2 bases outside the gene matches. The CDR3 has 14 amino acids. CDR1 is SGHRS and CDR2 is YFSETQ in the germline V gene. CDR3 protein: CASSFGTGQETQYF. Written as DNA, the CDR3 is TGCGCCAGCAGCTTCGGGACAGGACAAGAGACCCAGTACTTC.

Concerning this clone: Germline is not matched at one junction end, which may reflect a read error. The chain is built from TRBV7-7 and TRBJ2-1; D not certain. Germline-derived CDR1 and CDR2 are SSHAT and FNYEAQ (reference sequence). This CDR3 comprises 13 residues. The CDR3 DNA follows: TGTGCTAGCAGCTTAGGCCGTGAGGATGAGCAGTTCTTC. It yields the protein CASSLGREDEQFF.

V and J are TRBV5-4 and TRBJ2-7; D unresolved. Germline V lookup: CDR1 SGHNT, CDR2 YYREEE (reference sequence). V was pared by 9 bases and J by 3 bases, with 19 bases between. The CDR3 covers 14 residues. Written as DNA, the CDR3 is TGTGCCACCCCGGATAGCATCCGCAACTACGAGCAGTACTTC. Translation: CATPDSIRNYEQYF.

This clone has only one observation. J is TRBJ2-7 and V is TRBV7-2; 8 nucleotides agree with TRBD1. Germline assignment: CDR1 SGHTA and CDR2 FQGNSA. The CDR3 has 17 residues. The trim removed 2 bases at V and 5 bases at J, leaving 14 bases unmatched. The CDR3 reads CASSLPGSWTGYHEQYF. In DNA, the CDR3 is TGTGCCAGCAGCTTACCTGGTAGTTGGACAGGGTACCACGAGCAGTACTTC.

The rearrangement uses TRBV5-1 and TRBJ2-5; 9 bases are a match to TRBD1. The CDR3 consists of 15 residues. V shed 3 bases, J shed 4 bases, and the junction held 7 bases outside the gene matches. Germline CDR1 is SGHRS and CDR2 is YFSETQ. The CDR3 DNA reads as TGCGCCAGCAGCTCCGATACAGGGGGCAGAGAGACCCAGTACTTC. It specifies CASSSDTGGRETQYF.